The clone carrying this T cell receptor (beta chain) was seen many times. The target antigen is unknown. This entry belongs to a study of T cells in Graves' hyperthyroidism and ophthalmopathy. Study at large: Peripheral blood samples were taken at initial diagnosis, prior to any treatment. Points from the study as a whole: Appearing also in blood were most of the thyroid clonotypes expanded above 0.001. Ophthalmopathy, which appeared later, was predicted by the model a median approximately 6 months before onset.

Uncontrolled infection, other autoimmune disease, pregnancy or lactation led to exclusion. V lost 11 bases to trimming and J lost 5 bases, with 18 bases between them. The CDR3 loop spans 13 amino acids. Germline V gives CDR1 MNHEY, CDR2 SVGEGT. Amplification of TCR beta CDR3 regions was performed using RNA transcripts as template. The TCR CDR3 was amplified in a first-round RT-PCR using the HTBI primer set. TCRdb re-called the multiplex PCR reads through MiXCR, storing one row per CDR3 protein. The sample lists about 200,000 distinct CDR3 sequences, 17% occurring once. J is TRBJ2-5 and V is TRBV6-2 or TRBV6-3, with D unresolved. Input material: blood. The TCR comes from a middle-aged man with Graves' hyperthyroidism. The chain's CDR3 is CAASTRKAETQYF. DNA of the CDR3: TGTGCCGCGTCCACGAGGAAAGCGGAGACCCAGTACTTC.